This TCR beta chain stems from a study of cytomegalovirus exposure and HLA in healthy donors. Study-level background: The roughly 130 validation repertoires, a later analysis reported, used the same platform as the roughly 660 repertoires from the first cohort.

Remarks on this clone: The antigen is not known.

Whole-study results and caveats: A later analysis found first-cohort TCR clusters tended to co-occur in the 120 validation repertoires.

Clones were read by immunoSEQ multiplex PCR, and TCRdb kept only the in-frame ones, dropping some. This sample has around 160,000 clones, with 85% found just once. Trimming took 2 bases from V and 5 from J; bases not matched to a gene: 11. In germline, CDR1 is LNHDA, CDR2 SQIVND (reference sequence). The CDR3 consists of 16 residues. The source is a man younger than 45 in good health and CMV-seropositive. Specimen: PBMCs. V and J are TRBV19 and TRBJ2-5, with 7 bases identical to TRBD2. CDR3 sequence reads: CASSIMSGGEGETQYF. DNA for the CDR3: TGTGCCAGTAGTATAATGTCTGGGGGGGAAGGGGAGACCCAGTACTTC.